This T cell receptor (beta chain) derives from a study of OX40 agonist ivuxolimab in advanced cancers. Overall study findings and caveats: Among T cells, CD8+ cells averaged more expanded clones than CD4+ cells.

Turning to this clone: Its target is not known.

Assay used: immunoSEQ multiplex PCR; TCRdb lists only in-frame clones, some missing. Of about 19,000 clones detected, over 70% appear once; the ten largest clones hold around a sixth. The clonotype comes from an adult with an advanced solid tumor such as melanoma, head and neck, liver or kidney cancer. The source material was CD4+ or CD8+ T cells sorted from blood, sampled in a trial of the OX40 agonist ivuxolimab.

CDR3: CASSLEKGRNTEAFF. The CDR3 DNA follows: TGTGCCAGCAGTCTCGAAAAGGGACGGAACACTGAAGCTTTCTTT. This chain connects TRBV28 to TRBJ1-1; a weak D match, TRBD1 (5 bases). CDR1 MDHEN and CDR2 SYDVKM come from the germline V gene. The CDR3 spans 15 residues. V was clipped by 5 bases and J by 1 base, with 14 bases between them.